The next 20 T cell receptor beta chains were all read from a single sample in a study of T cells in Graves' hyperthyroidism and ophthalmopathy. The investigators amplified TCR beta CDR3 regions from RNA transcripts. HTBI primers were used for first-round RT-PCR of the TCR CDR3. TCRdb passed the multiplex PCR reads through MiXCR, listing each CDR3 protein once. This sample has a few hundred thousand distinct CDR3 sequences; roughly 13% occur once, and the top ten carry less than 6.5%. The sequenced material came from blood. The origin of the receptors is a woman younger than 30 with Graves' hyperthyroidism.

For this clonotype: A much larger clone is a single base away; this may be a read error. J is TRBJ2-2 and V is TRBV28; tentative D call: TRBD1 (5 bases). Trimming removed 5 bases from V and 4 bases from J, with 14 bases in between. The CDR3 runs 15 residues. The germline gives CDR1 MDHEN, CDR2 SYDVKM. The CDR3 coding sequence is TGTGCCAGCAGTCCCCAGGGCGCGAGCACCGGGGAGCTGTTTTTT. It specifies CASSPQGASTGELFF.

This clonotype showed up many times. CDR3 sequence: CASSLSTGLAGTDTQYF. The DNA of the CDR3 is TGTGCCAGCAGTTTATCCACGGGACTAGCGGGCACAGATACGCAGTATTTT. The chain uses TRBV28 and TRBJ2-3, with 11 bases matching TRBD2. This CDR3 spans 17 amino acids. The trim removed 1 base at V and 1 base at J, leaving 4 bases unmatched. In germline, CDR1 is MDHEN, CDR2 SYDVKM. The entire variable domain, with the rest obtained from reference TRBV28 and TRBJ2-3, is as follows: DVKVTQSSRYLVKRTGEKVFLECVQDMDHENMFWYRQDPGLGLRLIYFSYDVKMKEKGDIPEGYSVSREKKERFSLILESASTNQTSMYLCASSLSTGLAGTDTQYFGPGTRLTVL.

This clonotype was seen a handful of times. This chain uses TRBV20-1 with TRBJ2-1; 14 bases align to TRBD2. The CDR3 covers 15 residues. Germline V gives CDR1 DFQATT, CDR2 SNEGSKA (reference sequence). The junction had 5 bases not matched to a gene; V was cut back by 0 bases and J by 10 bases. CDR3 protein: CSARDPWTSGGEQFF. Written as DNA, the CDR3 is TGCAGTGCTAGAGATCCATGGACTAGCGGGGGGGAGCAGTTCTTC.

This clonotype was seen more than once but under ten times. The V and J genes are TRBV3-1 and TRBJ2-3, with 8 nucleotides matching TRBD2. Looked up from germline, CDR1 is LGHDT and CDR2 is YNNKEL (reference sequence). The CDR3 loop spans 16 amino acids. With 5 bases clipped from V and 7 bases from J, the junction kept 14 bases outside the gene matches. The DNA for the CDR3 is TGTGCCAGCAGCTCCCGAGATAGCGGGATAACCTATACGCAGTATTTT. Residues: CASSSRDSGITYTQYF.

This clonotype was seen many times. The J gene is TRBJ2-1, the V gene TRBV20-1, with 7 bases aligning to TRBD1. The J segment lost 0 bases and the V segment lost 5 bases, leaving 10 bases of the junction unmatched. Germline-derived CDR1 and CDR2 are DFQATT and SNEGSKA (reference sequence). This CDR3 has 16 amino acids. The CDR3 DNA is TGCAGTGCTCATCACTTTGGACAGGCCTCCTACAATGAGCAGTTCTTC. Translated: CSAHHFGQASYNEQFF.

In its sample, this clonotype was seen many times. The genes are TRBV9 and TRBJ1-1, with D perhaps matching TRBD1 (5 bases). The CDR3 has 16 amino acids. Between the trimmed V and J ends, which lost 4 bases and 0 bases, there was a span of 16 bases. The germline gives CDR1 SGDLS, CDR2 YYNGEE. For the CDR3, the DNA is TGTGCCAGCAGCCCGCCGGGGGTAGGGATGAACACTGAAGCTTTCTTT. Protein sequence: CASSPPGVGMNTEAFF.

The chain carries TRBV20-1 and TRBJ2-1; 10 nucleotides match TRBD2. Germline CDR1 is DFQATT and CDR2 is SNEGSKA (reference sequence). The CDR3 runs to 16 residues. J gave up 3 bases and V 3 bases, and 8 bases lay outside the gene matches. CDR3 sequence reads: CSASPRGTSVYNEQFF. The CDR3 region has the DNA TGCAGTGCTAGCCCCCGGGGGACTAGCGTCTACAATGAGCAGTTCTTC.

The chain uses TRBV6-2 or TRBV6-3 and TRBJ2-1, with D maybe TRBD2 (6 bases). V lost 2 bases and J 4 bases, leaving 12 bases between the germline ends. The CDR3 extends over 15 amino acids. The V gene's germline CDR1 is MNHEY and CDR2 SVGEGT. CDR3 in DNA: TGTGCCAGCAGTTACGACGGGAGACCTTACAATGAGCAGTTCTTC. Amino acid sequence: CASSYDGRPYNEQFF.

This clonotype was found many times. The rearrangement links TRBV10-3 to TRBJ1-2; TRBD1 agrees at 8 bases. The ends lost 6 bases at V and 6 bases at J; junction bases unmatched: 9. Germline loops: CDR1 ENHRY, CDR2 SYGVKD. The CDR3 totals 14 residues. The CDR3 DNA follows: TGTGCCATCAGGGAGACAGGGGCTGCGGATGGCTACACCTTC. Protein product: CAIRETGAADGYTF.

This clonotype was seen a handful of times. The CDR3 loop reads CATWGDSMSYNEQFF. CDR3 coding DNA: TGTGCCACCTGGGGGGACTCTATGAGTTACAATGAGCAGTTCTTC. The J gene is TRBJ2-1, the V gene TRBV10-3; a possible D gene is TRBD2 (6 bases). Trimming stripped 10 bases from V and 4 bases from J, with 20 bases between. This CDR3 comprises 15 residues. Germline CDR1 reads ENHRY; CDR2 reads SYGVKD.

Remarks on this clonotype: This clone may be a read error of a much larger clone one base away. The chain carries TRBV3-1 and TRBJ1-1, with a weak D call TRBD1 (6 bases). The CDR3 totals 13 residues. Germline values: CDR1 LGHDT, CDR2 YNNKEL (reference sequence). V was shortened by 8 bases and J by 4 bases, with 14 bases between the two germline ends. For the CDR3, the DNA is TGTGCCAGCCGTCGCGTAGGGGGCACTGAAGCTTTCTTT. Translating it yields CASRRVGGTEAFF.

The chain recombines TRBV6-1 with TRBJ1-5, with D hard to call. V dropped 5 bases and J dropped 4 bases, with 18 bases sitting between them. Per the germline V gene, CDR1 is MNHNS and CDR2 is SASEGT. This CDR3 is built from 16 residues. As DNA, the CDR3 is TGTGCCAGCAGTTCCGTCGGAGCCGGGAGAAATCAGCCCCAGCATTTT. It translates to CASSSVGAGRNQPQHF.

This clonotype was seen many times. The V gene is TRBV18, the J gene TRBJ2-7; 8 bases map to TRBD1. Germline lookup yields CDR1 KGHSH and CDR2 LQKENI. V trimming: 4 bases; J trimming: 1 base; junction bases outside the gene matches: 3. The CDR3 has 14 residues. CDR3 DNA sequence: TGTGCCAGCTCACGGACAGGGCCATCCTACGAGCAGTACTTC. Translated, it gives CASSRTGPSYEQYF. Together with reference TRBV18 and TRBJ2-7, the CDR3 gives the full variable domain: NAGVMQNPRHLVRRRGQEARLRCSPMKGHSHVYWYRQLPEEGLKFMVYLQKENIIDESGMPKERFSAEFPKEGPSILRIQQVVRGDSAAYFCASSRTGPSYEQYFGPGTRLTVT.

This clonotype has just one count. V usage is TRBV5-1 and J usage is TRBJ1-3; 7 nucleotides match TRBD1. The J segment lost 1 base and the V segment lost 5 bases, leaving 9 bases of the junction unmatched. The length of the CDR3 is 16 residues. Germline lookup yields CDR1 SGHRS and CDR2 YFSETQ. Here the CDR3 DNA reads TGCGCCAGCAGTTTCGGACAGGACCTTTCTGGAAACACCATATATTTT. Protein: CASSFGQDLSGNTIYF. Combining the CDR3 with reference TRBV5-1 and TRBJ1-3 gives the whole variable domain KAGVTQTPRYLIKTRGQQVTLSCSPISGHRSVSWYQQTPGQGLQFLFEYFSETQRNKGNFPGRFSGRQFSNSRSEMNVSTLELGDSALYLCASSFGQDLSGNTIYFGEGSWLTVV.

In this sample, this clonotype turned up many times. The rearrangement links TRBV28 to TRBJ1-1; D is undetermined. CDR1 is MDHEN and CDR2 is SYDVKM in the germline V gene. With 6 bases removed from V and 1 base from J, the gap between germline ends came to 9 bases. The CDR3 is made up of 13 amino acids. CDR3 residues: CASSYSGNTEAFF. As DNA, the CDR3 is TGTGCCAGCAGCTACAGCGGGAACACTGAAGCTTTCTTT.

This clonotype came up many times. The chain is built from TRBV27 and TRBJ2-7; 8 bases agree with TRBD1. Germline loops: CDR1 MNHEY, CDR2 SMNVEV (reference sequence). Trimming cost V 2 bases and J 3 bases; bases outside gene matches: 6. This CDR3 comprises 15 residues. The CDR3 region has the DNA TGTGCCAGCAGTTTAGGACAGGGCCTATACTACGAGCAGTACTTC. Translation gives CASSLGQGLYYEQYF.

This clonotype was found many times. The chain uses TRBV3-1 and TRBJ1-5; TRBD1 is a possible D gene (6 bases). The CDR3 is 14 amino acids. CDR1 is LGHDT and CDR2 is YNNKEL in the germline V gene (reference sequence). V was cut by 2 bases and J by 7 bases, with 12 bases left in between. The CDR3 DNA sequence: TGTGCCAGCAGCCAACAGGGGACGGGACAGCCCCAGCATTTT. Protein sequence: CASSQQGTGQPQHF.

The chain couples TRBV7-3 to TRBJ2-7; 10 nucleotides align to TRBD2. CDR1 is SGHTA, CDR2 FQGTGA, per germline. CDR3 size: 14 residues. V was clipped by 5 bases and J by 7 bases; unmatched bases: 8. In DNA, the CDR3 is TGTGCCAGCAGCGGGGGACTAGCGCGAAGGGAGCAGTACTTC. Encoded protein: CASSGGLARREQYF.

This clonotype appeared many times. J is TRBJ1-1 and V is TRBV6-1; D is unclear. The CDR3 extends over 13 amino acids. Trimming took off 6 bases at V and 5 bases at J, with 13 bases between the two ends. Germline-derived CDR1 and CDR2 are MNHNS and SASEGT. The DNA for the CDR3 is TGTGCCAGCAGAAGTGGATACAAAACTGAAGCTTTCTTT. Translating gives CASRSGYKTEAFF.

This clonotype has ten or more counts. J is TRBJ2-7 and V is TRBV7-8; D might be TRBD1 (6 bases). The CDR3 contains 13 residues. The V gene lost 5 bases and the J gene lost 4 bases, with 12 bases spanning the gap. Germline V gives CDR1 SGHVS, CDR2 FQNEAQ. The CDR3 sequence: CASSDGTLYEQYF. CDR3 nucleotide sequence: TGTGCCAGCAGCGACGGGACACTATACGAGCAGTACTTC.